One sample yielded the 11 T cell receptor beta chains listed below, sequenced in a study of shared clonotypes between healthy human individuals. Assay: immunoSEQ multiplex PCR; the TCRdb copy retains only in-frame clones and omits some. The data contain about 1 million clones, roughly 80% of them singletons. Material: memory CD4+ T cells sorted from blood. The subset was: CD45RA-negative fraction. These receptors were taken from a man between 18 and 35 years old in good health.

The rearrangement links TRBV18 to TRBJ2-6; the D call may be TRBD1 or TRBD2 (5 bases each). From germline, CDR1 is KGHSH and CDR2 LQKENI. V was shortened by 4 bases and J by 0 bases, with 13 bases between the two germline ends. The CDR3 length is 17 residues. The CDR3: CASSLGRGSSGANVLTF. Written as DNA, the CDR3 is TGTGCCAGCTCACTGGGACGCGGCTCCTCTGGGGCCAACGTCCTGACTTTC.

V is TRBV25-1 and J is TRBJ2-1, with 7 nucleotides matching TRBD2. The V gene's germline CDR1 is MGHDK and CDR2 SYGVNS. Trimming removed 4 bases from V and 6 bases from J; junction bases left unmatched: 9. There are 15 residues in the CDR3. This chain's CDR3 is CASSVVMGLPNEQFF. In nucleotides, the CDR3 is TGTGCCAGCAGTGTAGTTATGGGACTACCCAATGAGCAGTTCTTC. Full variable domain (rest looked up from reference TRBV25-1 and TRBJ2-1): EADIYQTPRYLVIGTGKKITLECSQTMGHDKMYWYQQDPGMELHLIHYSYGVNSTEKGDLSSESTVSRIRTEHFPLTLESARPSHTSQYLCASSVVMGLPNEQFFGPGTRLTVL.

This rearrangement joins TRBV15 to TRBJ2-1; the match to TRBD1 covers 7 bases. Germline loops: CDR1 LNHNV, CDR2 YYDKDF (reference sequence). The CDR3 totals 15 residues. The ends lost 3 bases at V and 8 bases at J; junction bases unmatched: 10. CDR3 loop: CATSSGQAIGDEQFF. DNA for the CDR3: TGTGCCACCAGCAGTGGACAGGCGATAGGCGATGAGCAGTTCTTC. The complete variable domain, with remaining parts taken from reference TRBV15 and TRBJ2-1, reads DAMVIQNPRYQVTQFGKPVTLSCSQTLNHNVMYWYQQKSSQAPKLLFHYYDKDFNNEADTPDNFQSRRPNTSFCFLDIRSPGLGDTAMYLCATSSGQAIGDEQFFGPGTRLTVL.

This chain connects TRBV29-1 to TRBJ2-3; perhaps TRBD2 as D (7 bases). Trimming took off 7 bases at V and 2 bases at J, with 13 bases between the two ends. Germline V gene sequence: CDR1 SQVTM, CDR2 ANQGSEA. CDR3 length: 13 amino acids. The CDR3 is CSASGGATDTQYF. The CDR3, as DNA: TGCAGCGCTTCTGGGGGGGCCACAGATACGCAGTATTTT.

This chain joins TRBV29-1 and TRBJ2-3, with D possibly being TRBD1 (6 bases). Germline CDR1 is SQVTM and CDR2 is ANQGSEA. The CDR3 is made up of 12 amino acids. V shed 7 bases and J shed 2 bases, with 10 bases lying between them. The CDR3 DNA sequence: TGCAGCGATCGACAGGACACAGATACGCAGTATTTT. Protein product: CSDRQDTDTQYF.

This clone was detected only a few times. Other nucleotide sequences in the sample specify the same CDR3. The V gene is TRBV28, the J gene TRBJ2-2, with 8 bases fitting TRBD1. Trimming removed 6 bases from V and 5 bases from J; junction bases left unmatched: 5. CDR1 is MDHEN, CDR2 SYDVKM, per germline. The CDR3 sequence is 14 residues long. The CDR3 reads CASRGTGDTGELFF. The DNA for the CDR3 is TGTGCCAGCAGGGGGACAGGAGATACCGGGGAGCTGTTTTTT. The whole variable domain, remainder taken from reference TRBV28 and TRBJ2-2, is DVKVTQSSRYLVKRTGEKVFLECVQDMDHENMFWYRQDPGLGLRLIYFSYDVKMKEKGDIPEGYSVSREKKERFSLILESASTNQTSMYLCASRGTGDTGELFFGEGSRLTVL.

The chain links TRBV30 to TRBJ2-7; D is unclear. Trimming left V 0 bases short and J 0 bases short, with 15 bases between. The CDR3 runs to 16 residues. Germline loops: CDR1 GTSNPN, CDR2 SVGIG (reference sequence). This CDR3 reads CAWSVSRSLSSYEQYF. CDR3 DNA: TGTGCCTGGAGTGTAAGCAGGTCCCTGAGCTCCTACGAGCAGTACTTC.

The gene calls are TRBV11-2 and TRBJ1-2; unclear D gene. V dropped 1 base and J dropped 8 bases, with 17 bases sitting between them. Germline CDR1 SGHAT, CDR2 FQNNGV. This CDR3 spans 15 amino acids. The CDR3 bases are TGTGCCAGCAGCTTAGTCTCGGCAAATCTCCGGGGCTACACCTTC. This encodes CASSLVSANLRGYTF.

The gene calls are TRBV30 and TRBJ2-3; 7 nucleotides align to TRBD2. This CDR3 is 13 amino acids long. V trimming: 0 bases; J trimming: 5 bases; junction bases outside the gene matches: 2. Germline-derived CDR1 and CDR2 are GTSNPN and SVGIG (reference sequence). The CDR3: CAWSVGGRDTQYF. The CDR3 nucleotides read TGTGCCTGGAGTGTGGGAGGGCGAGATACGCAGTATTTT.

This chain connects TRBV7-9 to TRBJ2-2, with 7 positions matching TRBD1. Germline V gene lookup returns CDR1 SEHNR and CDR2 FQNEAQ (reference sequence). The V segment lost 5 bases and the J segment 3 bases; nucleotides outside the gene matches: 6. This CDR3 has 15 residues. The CDR3 DNA reads as TGTGCCAGCAGCCCGAGAGGGGGCGACACCGGGGAGCTGTTTTTT. This sequence encodes CASSPRGGDTGELFF.

The J gene is TRBJ2-5, the V gene TRBV2; D is possibly TRBD2 (5 bases). V was cut by 2 bases and J by 3 bases, with 13 bases left in between. This CDR3 has 15 amino acids. The germline gives CDR1 SNHLY, CDR2 FYNNEI. The CDR3 nucleotides are TGTGCCAGCAGTGAACCATTAGCGATCGAAGAGACCCAGTACTTC. Its translation is CASSEPLAIEETQYF.